Described below is a single TCR beta chain sequence and its context. Many counts were recorded for this clonotype. This clone's antigen is unknown. No qualities accompany the bases; no much larger clone lies one base away. The sample belongs to a study of T cells in Graves' hyperthyroidism and ophthalmopathy (dated by TCRdb to about 2019). Context from the whole study: Peripheral blood was sampled at the time of initial diagnosis, prior to any treatment. Whether ophthalmopathy could be predicted prospectively was tested in an independent validation cohort made up of approximately 19 hyperthyroidism patients plus 17 patients who later progressed to ophthalmopathy. In addition, the study compared T-cell repertoires in thyroid tissue and in blood from about 6 Graves' hyperthyroidism patients. TCR Vbeta CDR3 sequencing of 130 to 150 peripheral blood samples (approximately 44 ophthalmopathy, some 75 hyperthyroidism and roughly 17 progressor patients) is reported in the paper. The roughly 100 discovery patients were randomly divided into training and test sets at a 7:3 ratio. Following sampling, methimazole starting at 30 mg daily was given to hyperthyroidism patients, and high-dose intravenous methylprednisolone was given to ophthalmopathy patients. A discovery cohort of fewer than 110 patients, roughly 45 with Graves' ophthalmopathy and more than 55 with stable Graves' hyperthyroidism, was used to find distinguishing TCR V-J signatures. Here is what the overall study found, with its caveats: Sample size was not statistically predetermined, and investigators were not blinded to group allocation. A model built on a 13 V-J signature distinguished ophthalmopathy from stable hyperthyroidism, reaching about 88% sensitivity and about 81% specificity in cross-validation and 80%/75% in testing. Most expanded thyroid clonotypes (frequency above 0.001) were also found in blood, which suggests that blood repertoires may mirror thyroid immune responses. In validation, progression to ophthalmopathy was predicted by the model with about 70% sensitivity and nearly 75% specificity, a median of around 5.9 months before onset.

Hyperthyroidism patients were newly diagnosed, with disease duration under 2 months, and aged 18 to 65 years. Patients with uncontrolled infections, other autoimmune diseases, pregnancy or lactation were excluded. Diagnoses were established on the basis of clinical symptoms, serum thyroxine and TRAb, thyroid ultrasound, and orbital computed tomography. Blood from progressor patients was collected at the time of first diagnosis with hyperthyroidism, before any ophthalmopathy symptoms had appeared. PBMCs were isolated from approximately 10 ml of fresh peripheral blood by Ficoll-Paque density gradient centrifugation. Progressor patients were first diagnosed with Graves' hyperthyroidism and then developed ophthalmopathy during follow-up. Trizol reagent was used to extract total RNA, and RNA quality was then checked on an Agilent 2100 Bioanalyzer. The trim is 7 bases for V and 4 bases for J, with a gap of 16 bases between the germline ends. Looking up the germline V gene yields CDR1 SNHLY and CDR2 FYNNEI. Inclusive of the bounding cysteine and phenylalanine, the CDR3 is 14 residues long. Just CDR3 DNA is preserved here, 42 bases in frame from base 1.

Amplification of TCR beta CDR3 regions was carried out from RNA transcripts. For the first round of RT-PCR on the TCR CDR3, the HTBI primer set was used together with the Qiagen OneStep RT-PCR kit. Libraries were constructed in a second round of multiplex PCR, after which size selection and purification were carried out. Sequencing of the libraries was done on an Illumina HiSeq2000 using paired-end 100 bp reads. Processing in the source paper ran as follows. SOAPnuke was used to process the raw data, throwing out any read that contained adapters or uncalled bases, had a mean Phred below 15, or lacked an exact constant-primer or identifier match. High-quality paired reads were merged using COPE v1.2.5, and each unique nucleotide sequence was defined as a clonotype. MiTCR v1.1 was used to align the clonotypes against IMGT TRBV, TRBD and TRBJ reference segments. The analysis was restricted to V-J combinations with a frequency above 0.0001, which together covered around 99% of the repertoires. A TCS score was defined as the ratio between F50 (clonal expansion) and ExV (chaos), using BLOSUM62-based TCRdist between CDR3 peptides within each V-J. Welch's t-statistics and random forest reduced fewer than 550 V-J features to 10 to 15, which were used in a naive Bayes classifier (R e1071). TCRdb reprocessing: public reads trimmed at Q25 with fastp, clones called with MiXCR, in-frame beta chains kept. Identical CDR3 proteins give one entry, which carries the most common genes and DNA. It is TCRdb's table, rather than the study itself, that gives the V and J calls and clone size. This sample comprises roughly 300,000 distinct CDR3 sequences, under 30% of them detected only once. More than 25% of the sample belongs to the ten largest clones.

The receptor was derived from a middle-aged man with Graves' hyperthyroidism that later progressed to Graves' ophthalmopathy. Sequenced: blood. Recombination joined TRBV2 with TRBJ1-2, with the identity of the D gene unclear. The nucleotide sequence is given as TGTGCCAGCAAGGAGGACGGTCTCTTCTATGGCTACACCTTC. Its product reads: CASKEDGLFYGYTF.